The TCR beta chain under discussion was sequenced for a study of T cells in localized non-small cell lung cancer. General study findings and limits: Prolonged overall survival went with higher T cell density in the blood. Peak T cell clonality was found in uninvolved adjacent lung, exceeding tumor. When the top 100 tumor clones were examined, a median around 61 of them also appeared in the adjacent lung, which was paired and uninvolved. Sequence data derive from only one tumor region, so heterogeneity remains possible.

CDR3 length equals 12 residues. CDR1 ENHRY and CDR2 SYGVKD come from the germline V gene. V was clipped by 3 bases and J by 10 bases, with 10 bases between them. The protocol was immunoSEQ multiplex PCR, while the TCRdb copy is restricted to in-frame clones and leaves out a portion. The table records around 41,000 clones, about 91% of them present only once. This clone was observed a single time. The antigen is unknown. This sequence originates from a woman aged 40-69 years with stage II lung adenocarcinoma. This chain uses TRBV10-3 with TRBJ2-1, with D possibly TRBD1 on 5 matching bases. The material sequenced was PBMCs, taken before any cancer treatment. CDR3 sequence: CAISDSGLEQFF. CDR3 bases: TGTGCCATCAGTGATTCAGGGTTAGAGCAGTTCTTC.